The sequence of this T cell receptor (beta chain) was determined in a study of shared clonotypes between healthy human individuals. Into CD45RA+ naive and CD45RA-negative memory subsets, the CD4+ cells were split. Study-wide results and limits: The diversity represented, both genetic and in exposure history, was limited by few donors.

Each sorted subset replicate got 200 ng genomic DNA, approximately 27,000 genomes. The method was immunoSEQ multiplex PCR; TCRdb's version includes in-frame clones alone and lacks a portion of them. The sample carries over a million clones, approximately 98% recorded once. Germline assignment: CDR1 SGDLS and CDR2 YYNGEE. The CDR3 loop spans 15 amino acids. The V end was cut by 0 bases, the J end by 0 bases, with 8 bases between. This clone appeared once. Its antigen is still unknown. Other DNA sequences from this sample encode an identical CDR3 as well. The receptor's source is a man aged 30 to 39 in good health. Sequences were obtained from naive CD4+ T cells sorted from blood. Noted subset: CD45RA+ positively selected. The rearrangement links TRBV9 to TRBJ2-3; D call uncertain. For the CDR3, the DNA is TGTGCCAGCAGCGTAGTCGGCAGAAGCACAGATACGCAGTATTTT. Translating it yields CASSVVGRSTDTQYF.